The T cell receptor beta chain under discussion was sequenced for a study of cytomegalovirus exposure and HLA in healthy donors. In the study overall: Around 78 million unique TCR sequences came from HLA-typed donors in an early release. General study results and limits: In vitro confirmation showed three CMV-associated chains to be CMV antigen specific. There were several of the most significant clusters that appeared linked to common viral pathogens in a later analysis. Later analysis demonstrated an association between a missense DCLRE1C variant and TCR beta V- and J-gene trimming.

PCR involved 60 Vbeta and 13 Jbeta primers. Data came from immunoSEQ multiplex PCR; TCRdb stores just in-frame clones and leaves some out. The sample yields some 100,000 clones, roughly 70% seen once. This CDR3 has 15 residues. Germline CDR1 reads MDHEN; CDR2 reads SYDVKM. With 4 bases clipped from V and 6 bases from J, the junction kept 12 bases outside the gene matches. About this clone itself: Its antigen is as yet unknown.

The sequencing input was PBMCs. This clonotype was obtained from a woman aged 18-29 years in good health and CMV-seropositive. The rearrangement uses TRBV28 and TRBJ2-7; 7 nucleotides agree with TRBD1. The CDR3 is CASSSTGTEVFEQYF. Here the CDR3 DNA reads TGTGCCAGCAGTTCCACCGGGACAGAGGTCTTCGAGCAGTACTTC. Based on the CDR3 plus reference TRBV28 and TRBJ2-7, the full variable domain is DVKVTQSSRYLVKRTGEKVFLECVQDMDHENMFWYRQDPGLGLRLIYFSYDVKMKEKGDIPEGYSVSREKKERFSLILESASTNQTSMYLCASSSTGTEVFEQYFGPGTRLTVT.